This is a list of T cell receptor beta chains from one sample in a study of cytomegalovirus exposure and HLA in healthy donors. Profiled with immunoSEQ multiplex PCR; TCRdb holds only in-frame clones, not every one. The sample consists of under 35,000 clones, about 65% of them appearing once. The source material was PBMCs. These receptors came from a man between 50 and 59 years old in good health and CMV-seropositive. Both conserved end residues are part of each CDR3. A D gene is named only where the DNA matches it firmly. The listing skips clone size in some rows; elsewhere it reads once, few, many or a size class.

clone_size j_call d_call v_call cdr3_length cdr3_aa cdr3_nt
few TRBJ2-7 TRBD2 TRBV7-8 14 CASSQASGSHEQYF TGTGCCAGCAGCCAGGCTAGCGGGAGCCACGAGCAGTACTTC
once TRBJ2-7 - TRBV28 15 CASSLTTAISYEQYF TGTGCCAGCAGTTTAACGACAGCTATCTCCTACGAGCAGTACTTC
- TRBJ1-5 - TRBV19 12 CASTEGYQPQHF TGTGCCAGTACGGAGGGCTATCAGCCCCAGCATTTT
- TRBJ1-6 TRBD1 TRBV25-1 14 CASSPTGGDSPLHF TGTGCCAGCAGTCCCACAGGGGGCGATTCACCCCTCCACTTT
- TRBJ2-3 - TRBV5-6 12 CASSPRGRTKYF TGTGCCAGCAGCCCCAGGGGACGGACGAAGTATTTT
- TRBJ2-7 TRBD1 TRBV5-1 15 CASSLLNGQGYEQYF TGCGCCAGCAGCTTGCTGAATGGACAGGGCTACGAGCAGTACTTC
- TRBJ2-1 TRBD2 TRBV14 15 CASSPLAGGYNEQFF TGTGCCAGCAGCCCACTAGCGGGGGGCTACAATGAGCAGTTCTTC
few TRBJ1-1 TRBD1 TRBV6-6 12 CATDRLRAEAFF TGTGCCACGGACAGGCTGAGAGCTGAAGCTTTCTTT
few TRBJ2-3 - TRBV28 14 CASSLSPYRDTQYF TGTGCCAGCAGTTTAAGCCCGTACCGAGATACGCAGTATTTT
- TRBJ2-5 TRBD2 TRBV6-5 15 CASSPPPSGGETQYF TGTGCCAGCAGCCCACCCCCTAGCGGGGGAGAGACCCAGTACTTC
- TRBJ1-5 TRBD1 TRBV28 16 CASLPRDRGRNQPQHF TGTGCCAGCTTACCCCGGGACAGGGGGCGCAATCAGCCCCAGCATTTT
- TRBJ2-3 TRBD1 TRBV5-4 14 CASQSLQGADTQYF TGTGCCAGTCAATCTCTTCAGGGGGCAGATACGCAGTATTTT
- TRBJ2-1 TRBD1 TRBV25-1 15 CASTGQGSSYNEQFF TGTGCCAGCACAGGACAGGGGAGCTCCTACAATGAGCAGTTCTTC
- TRBJ2-1 TRBD2 TRBV5-4 17 CASSTGLAGVRPNEQFF TGTGCCAGCAGCACCGGACTAGCGGGAGTACGGCCCAATGAGCAGTTCTTC
- TRBJ2-5 - TRBV27 13 CASSRGAWETQYF TGTGCCAGCAGTCGGGGGGCTTGGGAGACCCAGTACTTC
- TRBJ2-2 - TRBV27 13 CASSPQGIGELFF TGTGCCAGCAGTCCCCAGGGGATCGGGGAGCTGTTTTTT
- TRBJ2-1 - TRBV10-3 13 CAMRPDFYNEQFF TGTGCCATGCGGCCGGATTTTTACAATGAGCAGTTCTTC
- TRBJ2-1 TRBD2 TRBV4-1 16 CASSPEGTSGSVEQFF TGCGCCAGCAGCCCAGAGGGCACTAGCGGGAGTGTGGAGCAGTTCTTC
- TRBJ1-4 - TRBV2 15 CASSRPRTGYEKLFF TGTGCCAGCAGCCGACCCCGAACGGGATATGAAAAACTGTTTTTT
- TRBJ1-4 - TRBV4-3 16 CASSQDFFDARVELFF TGCGCCAGCAGCCAAGATTTTTTCGACGCCCGGGTAGAACTGTTTTTT
- TRBJ1-5 - TRBV6-6 15 CASSYSWAGNQPQHF TGTGCCAGCAGTTACTCGTGGGCGGGGAATCAGCCCCAGCATTTT
- TRBJ2-7 TRBD2 TRBV2 17 CASSDSYGTSGSLEQYF TGTGCCAGCAGTGACTCCTACGGGACTAGCGGGTCACTCGAGCAGTACTTC
- TRBJ1-5 - TRBV27 14 CASTSRGSNQPQHF TGTGCCAGCACCTCTCGGGGGAGCAATCAGCCCCAGCATTTT
once TRBJ2-7 TRBD2 TRBV11-1 11 CASTGGYEQYF TGTGCCAGCACGGGGGGCTACGAGCAGTACTTC
few TRBJ1-1 - TRBV6-5 15 CASSTTTRRDTEAFF TGTGCCAGCAGTACCACGACACGGAGGGATACTGAAGCTTTCTTT
- TRBJ2-7 TRBD2 TRBV15 15 CATSWGLAGSYEQYF TGTGCCACCAGCTGGGGACTAGCGGGATCCTACGAGCAGTACTTC
- TRBJ2-2 TRBD2 TRBV5-4 16 CASSLDSGGFTGELFF TGTGCCAGCAGCTTGGATAGCGGGGGGTTCACCGGGGAGCTGTTTTTT
- TRBJ2-5 TRBD1 TRBV5-1 16 CASSLGGTGGQETQYF TGCGCCAGCAGCTTGGGGGGGACAGGGGGCCAAGAGACCCAGTACTTC